The 9 T cell receptor beta chains given below trace back to one sample, sequenced in a study of blood T cell repertoires in COVID-19. Sequenced by immunoSEQ multiplex PCR; TCRdb stores in-frame clones only, minus some. Of around 260,000 clones listed, just over 85% are singletons. Input material: peripheral blood. These receptors originate from a woman aged 30 to 39 with active or convalescent COVID-19.

The gene calls are TRBV2 and TRBJ2-7; possibly TRBD1 for D (5 bases). There are 14 residues in the CDR3. CDR1 is SNHLY, CDR2 FYNNEI, per germline. V gave up 8 bases and J gave up 0 bases, with 14 bases separating them. The CDR3 sequence: CASLMGRYSYEQYF. CDR3 nucleotides: TGTGCCAGCTTGATGGGGCGTTACTCCTACGAGCAGTACTTC.

The CDR3 DNA follows: TGCAGCGTTTTCACTAATTCCTACGAGCAGTACTTC. Protein: CSVFTNSYEQYF. The V and J genes are TRBV29-1 and TRBJ2-7; D remains ambiguous. This CDR3 region has 12 residues. Per the germline V gene, CDR1 is SQVTM and CDR2 is ANQGSEA. With 5 bases removed from V and 1 base from J, the gap between germline ends came to 9 bases.

V and J are TRBV7-6 and TRBJ1-1, with D hard to call. The CDR3 sequence is 17 residues long. Germline-derived CDR1 and CDR2 are SGHVS and FNYEAQ. The V gene lost 1 base and the J gene lost 1 base, with 16 bases spanning the gap. CDR3 nucleotides: TGTGCCAGCAGCTTAGTTAGTAAGGCCCAGGCGAACACTGAAGCTTTCTTT. Its protein is CASSLVSKAQANTEAFF.

In this sample, this clone turned up once. The chain is built from TRBV7-9 and TRBJ2-7, with TRBD2 matching 14 bases. J gave up 6 bases and V 5 bases, and 3 bases lay outside the gene matches. Germline V gene sequence: CDR1 SEHNR, CDR2 FQNEAQ (reference sequence). This CDR3 is 14 amino acids long. The CDR3 coding sequence is TGTGCCAGCAGCCAGGGACTAGCGGGGGTCGAGCAGTACTTC. It yields the protein CASSQGLAGVEQYF.

This clone appeared a few times. The gene calls are TRBV12-3 or TRBV12-4 and TRBJ1-6, with D perhaps TRBD1 (6 bases). Between the trimmed V and J ends, which lost 8 bases and 7 bases, there was a span of 12 bases. The CDR3 consists of 13 residues. The CDR3 region has the DNA TGTGCCAGCGCGGGCAGGGGCAATTCACCCCTCCACTTT. Its protein product is CASAGRGNSPLHF.

This chain connects TRBV19 to TRBJ1-1; 7 nucleotides line up with TRBD1. The V segment lost 5 bases and the J segment 3 bases; nucleotides outside the gene matches: 12. The CDR3 is 16 residues long. Germline values: CDR1 LNHDA, CDR2 SQIVND (reference sequence). CDR3 in amino acids: CASSVRPGGTDTEAFF. CDR3 DNA sequence: TGTGCCAGTAGTGTCAGACCAGGGGGGACGGACACTGAAGCTTTCTTT.

The chain joins TRBV29-1 to TRBJ1-2; 10 bases fit TRBD1. The germline V gene has CDR1 SQVTM and CDR2 ANQGSEA. CDR3 length: 13 residues. The V segment lost 3 bases and the J segment 8 bases; nucleotides outside the gene matches: 6. The CDR3 DNA reads TGCAGCGTTGAGTCGGGACAGGGGTGGGGCTACACCTTC. This codes for CSVESGQGWGYTF.

The gene calls are TRBV21-1 and TRBJ2-1; the table calls TRBD2, which could not be checked here. TRBV21-1 is listed as a pseudogene. This CDR3 spans 17 amino acids. The CDR3 nucleotides are TGTACCAGCAGGACTAGCGTGGGGTCAAGCTCCTACAATGAGCAGTTCTTC. Its protein is CTSRTSVGSSSYNEQFF.

V gene TRBV19 combines with J gene TRBJ1-1; D uncertain. CDR3 length: 16 amino acids. The V and J ends lost 0 bases and 0 bases respectively, with 11 bases between them. Germline assignment: CDR1 LNHDA and CDR2 SQIVND (reference sequence). DNA for the CDR3: TGTGCCAGTAGTATAGATGGGCGACGGTTGAACACTGAAGCTTTCTTT. Protein: CASSIDGRRLNTEAFF.